This T cell receptor (beta chain) was found in a study of blood T cell repertoires in COVID-19. Study-level background: Acute-phase and convalescent COVID-19 samples originated in the United States, Italy and Spain. PBMCs, B-cell-depleted T cells, or T cells were the source of the cDNA or gDNA that made up the material.

Authors' data handling: Estimation of nucleated cell counts was performed using reference gene primer amplification. Profiling relied on immunoSEQ multiplex PCR, and the TCRdb table lists in-frame clones only, not all of them. The D gene and trimming were derived from the DNA, and the V and J assignments and clone size from that table. The table records about 320,000 clones, over 90% of them present only once. Sequencing input: PBMCs or T cells enriched from blood (not recorded which). This TCR derives from a woman aged 25 to 39 who had been exposed to COVID-19.

The CDR3 DNA reads as TGTGCCAGCAGTTACTCGCACAGCATGAACACTGAAGCTTTCTTT. Translation: CASSYSHSMNTEAFF. The chain joins TRBV6-5 to TRBJ1-1, with D hard to call. The CDR3 runs to 15 residues. CDR1 and CDR2 from the germline V gene are MNHEY and SVGAGI. Trimming shortened V by 0 bases and J by 0 bases, and 8 bases separated the two germline ends.